Listed below are T cell receptor beta chains from one sample, sequenced in a study of shared clonotypes between healthy human individuals. Some clones are missing from TCRdb's copy, which holds only in-frame ones; the method was immunoSEQ multiplex PCR. The sample yields about 600,000 clones, 95% to 98% seen once. Sequenced: naive CD8+ T cells sorted from blood. These receptors were collected from a man between 25 and 39 years old in good health. Each CDR3 is given with its conserved first and last residue. A D gene is named only where the DNA matches it firmly. Where a row states a size, it is once, few, many or the class of an expanded clone; other rows omit it.

clone size: .; D gene: .; J gene: TRBJ2-3; V gene: TRBV9; CDR3 protein: CASSVGRADTQYF; CDR3 DNA: TGTGCCAGCAGCGTAGGTCGAGCAGATACGCAGTATTTT
clone size: .; D gene: .; J gene: TRBJ1-1; V gene: TRBV25-1; CDR3 protein: CASSEDSVWAEAFF; CDR3 DNA: TGTGCCAGCAGTGAGGACAGTGTTTGGGCTGAAGCTTTCTTT
clone size: .; D gene: TRBD1; J gene: TRBJ2-7; V gene: TRBV14; CDR3 protein: CASSQGVDRTGAFEEQYF; CDR3 DNA: TGTGCCAGCAGCCAGGGAGTGGACCGGACAGGGGCATTCGAGGAGCAGTACTTC
clone size: .; D gene: TRBD2; J gene: TRBJ2-7; V gene: TRBV6-6; CDR3 protein: CASSSTWEGQYEQYF; CDR3 DNA: TGTGCCAGCAGTTCGACGTGGGAGGGCCAATACGAGCAGTACTTC
clone size: once; D gene: .; J gene: TRBJ2-7; V gene: TRBV6-1; CDR3 protein: CASSDRSYEQYF; CDR3 DNA: TGTGCCAGCAGTGACAGATCCTACGAGCAGTACTTC
clone size: .; D gene: .; J gene: TRBJ2-1; V gene: TRBV4-3; CDR3 protein: CASSQGPGGNEQFF; CDR3 DNA: TGCGCCAGCAGCCAAGGGCCAGGGGGGAATGAGCAGTTCTTC
clone size: .; D gene: TRBD2; J gene: TRBJ2-3; V gene: TRBV9; CDR3 protein: CASSFRAGSTDTQYF; CDR3 DNA: TGTGCCAGCAGCTTCCGAGCGGGAAGCACAGATACGCAGTATTTT
clone size: .; D gene: .; J gene: TRBJ1-3; V gene: TRBV6-5; CDR3 protein: CASSSDGWNTIYF; CDR3 DNA: TGTGCCAGCAGTTCGGACGGGTGGAACACCATATATTTT
clone size: .; D gene: TRBD1; J gene: TRBJ2-5; V gene: TRBV7-2; CDR3 protein: CASSAHTGGRETQYF; CDR3 DNA: TGTGCCAGCAGCGCCCACACAGGGGGCCGGGAGACCCAGTACTTC
clone size: .; D gene: .; J gene: TRBJ2-2; V gene: TRBV29-1; CDR3 protein: CSVVWGARDTGELFF; CDR3 DNA: TGCAGCGTTGTTTGGGGGGCCCGGGACACCGGGGAGCTGTTTTTT
clone size: .; D gene: TRBD2; J gene: TRBJ2-3; V gene: TRBV29-1; CDR3 protein: CSVMGLAGGDTPYTQYF; CDR3 DNA: TGCAGCGTAATGGGACTAGCGGGAGGGGACACGCCGTATACGCAGTATTTT
clone size: once; D gene: TRBD2; J gene: TRBJ2-7; V gene: TRBV28; CDR3 protein: CASSWAGDGYEQYF; CDR3 DNA: TGTGCCAGCAGTTGGGCGGGAGATGGATACGAGCAGTACTTC
clone size: .; D gene: .; J gene: TRBJ1-5; V gene: TRBV7-2; CDR3 protein: CASSPVFRGQPQHF; CDR3 DNA: TGTGCCAGCAGCCCCGTATTTAGGGGCCAGCCCCAGCATTTT
clone size: once; D gene: .; J gene: TRBJ1-3; V gene: TRBV10-3; CDR3 protein: CAITRGQGLSGNTIYF; CDR3 DNA: TGTGCCATCACCCGGGGGCAGGGTCTCTCTGGAAACACCATATATTTT
clone size: once; D gene: .; J gene: TRBJ1-1; V gene: TRBV2; CDR3 protein: CASSDIYRAEAFF; CDR3 DNA: TGTGCCAGCAGTGATATATACAGGGCGGAAGCTTTCTTT
clone size: .; D gene: TRBD1; J gene: TRBJ2-1; V gene: TRBV6-5; CDR3 protein: CASSEGQGWNEQFF; CDR3 DNA: TGTGCCAGCAGTGAAGGACAGGGATGGAATGAGCAGTTCTTC
clone size: once; D gene: .; J gene: TRBJ2-7; V gene: TRBV29-1; CDR3 protein: CSVDADDSLQYF; CDR3 DNA: TGCAGCGTTGACGCGGATGACAGCCTGCAGTACTTC
clone size: .; D gene: TRBD2; J gene: TRBJ2-3; V gene: TRBV29-1; CDR3 protein: CSVEAGGSSTDTQYF; CDR3 DNA: TGCAGCGTCGAGGCGGGAGGATCTAGCACAGATACGCAGTATTTT
clone size: .; D gene: .; J gene: TRBJ1-2; V gene: TRBV29-1; CDR3 protein: CSVLYAPSDGYTF; CDR3 DNA: TGCAGCGTCCTCTATGCACCGTCCGATGGCTACACCTTC
clone size: .; D gene: .; J gene: TRBJ1-4; V gene: TRBV30; CDR3 protein: CAWSEGGGNEKLFF; CDR3 DNA: TGTGCCTGGAGTGAAGGAGGGGGAAATGAAAAACTGTTTTTT
clone size: .; D gene: .; J gene: TRBJ2-3; V gene: TRBV5-1; CDR3 protein: CASSLWNPDTQYF; CDR3 DNA: TGCGCCAGCAGCTTGTGGAATCCAGATACGCAGTATTTT
clone size: .; D gene: TRBD2; J gene: TRBJ2-3; V gene: TRBV6-5; CDR3 protein: CASSPLAGADTQYF; CDR3 DNA: TGTGCCAGCAGTCCTCTAGCGGGAGCAGATACGCAGTATTTT
clone size: .; D gene: .; J gene: TRBJ2-1; V gene: TRBV7-6; CDR3 protein: CASSLGEAYNEQFF; CDR3 DNA: TGTGCCAGCAGCTTAGGGGAGGCCTACAATGAGCAGTTCTTC
clone size: .; D gene: .; J gene: TRBJ2-7; V gene: TRBV19; CDR3 protein: CASAFGSGYEQYF; CDR3 DNA: TGTGCCAGTGCTTTCGGGAGCGGGTACGAGCAGTACTTC
clone size: once; D gene: .; J gene: TRBJ1-1; V gene: TRBV7-9; CDR3 protein: CASSSAWPEAFF; CDR3 DNA: TGTGCCAGCAGTTCGGCTTGGCCTGAAGCTTTCTTT
clone size: .; D gene: .; J gene: TRBJ2-7; V gene: TRBV11-2; CDR3 protein: CASSLGPNYEQYF; CDR3 DNA: TGTGCCAGCAGCTTGGGACCGAACTACGAGCAGTACTTC
clone size: .; D gene: TRBD1; J gene: TRBJ2-5; V gene: TRBV7-9; CDR3 protein: CASSWMDRGWQETQYF; CDR3 DNA: TGTGCCAGCTCCTGGATGGACAGGGGTTGGCAAGAGACCCAGTACTTC
clone size: .; D gene: .; J gene: TRBJ1-1; V gene: TRBV13; CDR3 protein: CASSLNTEAFF; CDR3 DNA: TGTGCCAGCAGCTTGAACACTGAAGCTTTCTTT
clone size: .; D gene: .; J gene: TRBJ2-5; V gene: TRBV11-2; CDR3 protein: CASSLEMGSQETQYF; CDR3 DNA: TGTGCCAGCAGCTTAGAGATGGGGTCGCAAGAGACCCAGTACTTC
clone size: .; D gene: TRBD2; J gene: TRBJ2-1; V gene: TRBV4-2; CDR3 protein: CASSQEGGRYEQFF; CDR3 DNA: TGTGCCAGCAGCCAAGAGGGAGGGCGGTATGAGCAGTTCTTC
clone size: .; D gene: .; J gene: TRBJ1-1; V gene: TRBV7-7; CDR3 protein: CASSRTLGSEAFF; CDR3 DNA: TGTGCTAGCAGCAGGACTTTAGGGTCTGAAGCTTTCTTT
clone size: .; D gene: TRBD2; J gene: TRBJ2-7; V gene: TRBV7-8; CDR3 protein: CASSSQREGFYEQYF; CDR3 DNA: TGTGCCAGCAGCTCCCAGCGGGAGGGCTTTTACGAGCAGTACTTC
clone size: .; D gene: TRBD2; J gene: TRBJ2-1; V gene: TRBV7-3; CDR3 protein: CASSRLAGKNNEQFF; CDR3 DNA: TGTGCCAGCAGCAGACTAGCGGGAAAAAACAATGAGCAGTTCTTC
clone size: .; D gene: .; J gene: TRBJ2-4; V gene: TRBV11-3; CDR3 protein: CASSPGTGSLQYF; CDR3 DNA: TGTGCCAGCAGCCCCGGGACTGGAAGTCTTCAGTACTTC
clone size: .; D gene: .; J gene: TRBJ1-3; V gene: TRBV27; CDR3 protein: CASSPLEGTGNTIYF; CDR3 DNA: TGTGCCAGCAGTCCTTTGGAAGGCACTGGAAACACCATATATTTT
clone size: once; D gene: .; J gene: TRBJ2-1; V gene: TRBV4-3; CDR3 protein: CASSQDPLGEQFF; CDR3 DNA: TGCGCCAGCAGCCAAGACCCCCTCGGAGAGCAGTTCTTC
clone size: .; D gene: .; J gene: TRBJ2-2; V gene: TRBV14; CDR3 protein: CASSRSTEVTGELFF; CDR3 DNA: TGTGCCAGCAGCCGTTCCACGGAGGTCACCGGGGAGCTGTTTTTT
clone size: once; D gene: TRBD1; J gene: TRBJ1-5; V gene: TRBV18; CDR3 protein: CASSLRQGSNQPQHF; CDR3 DNA: TGTGCCAGCTCTCTCCGACAGGGAAGCAATCAGCCCCAGCATTTT
clone size: .; D gene: TRBD2; J gene: TRBJ2-7; V gene: TRBV5-1; CDR3 protein: CASSLAGGRASYEQYF; CDR3 DNA: TGCGCCAGCAGCTTGGCTGGCGGGAGGGCCTCCTACGAGCAGTACTTC
clone size: .; D gene: TRBD1; J gene: TRBJ2-7; V gene: TRBV4-1; CDR3 protein: CASSLGTAYEQYF; CDR3 DNA: TGCGCCAGCAGCCTGGGGACAGCCTACGAGCAGTACTTC